The rows below give T cell receptor beta chains drawn from one sample of a study of response to subunit inactivated influenza vaccine. TCRdb analysed the RT-PCR reads with MiXCR anew, one entry per CDR3 protein. Among 550,000 to 600,000 distinct CDR3 sequences listed, about 11% were seen once. Material: PBMCs from blood, obtained on the day of vaccination. These receptors were obtained from a middle-aged man who received an inactivated influenza vaccine. The CDR3 runs from the conserved cysteine through the conserved F or W. Fields, in order: CDR3 DNA, CDR3 protein, J gene, clone size, V gene, D gene. D genes are given only for firm matches. The listing skips clone size in some rows; elsewhere it reads once, few, many or a size class.

TGTGCCAGCAGCTTAGGGGAGACTAGCTCCTCGGAGTTCTTC	CASSLGETSSSEFF	TRBJ2-1	few	TRBV7-2	TRBD2
TGTGCCAGCAGCATAAATCAGGTCGATGAGCAGTTCTTC	CASSINQVDEQFF	TRBJ2-1	few	TRBV7-9	-
TGTGCCAGCAGTTACAACATAAAGAAGAATAGGGGCGCCGGTTCCTACGAGCAGTACTTC	CASSYNIKKNRGAGSYEQYF	TRBJ2-7	few	TRBV6-2/TRBV6-3	-
TGTGCCAGCAGGAAGACTAGCGTACACGGGGAGCTGTTTTTT	CASRKTSVHGELFF	TRBJ2-2	-	TRBV28	TRBD2
TGTGCCAGCCGGGATGGGCCAGATACGCAGTATTTT	CASRDGPDTQYF	TRBJ2-3	many	TRBV27	-
TGCGCCAGCAGCTCCGGACAGGCGGGGGCAGATACGCAGTATTTT	CASSSGQAGADTQYF	TRBJ2-3	-	TRBV5-1	-
TGTGCCAGCGCTACCGACAGGGAAGCGAAGCAGCCCCAGCATTTT	CASATDREAKQPQHF	TRBJ1-5	-	TRBV6-2/TRBV6-3	TRBD1
TGTGCCAGCAGTTTCTTTGCGGGAGGGCTACGGGAGCAGTTCTTC	CASSFFAGGLREQFF	TRBJ2-1	-	TRBV28	TRBD2
TGCGCCAGCAGCCTCACATGGACTAGCGGGGGGGGAGTCGCCCAGTACTTC	CASSLTWTSGGGVAQYF	TRBJ2-5	-	TRBV4-1	TRBD2
TGTGCCAGCAGTCCTCCCCTAGGGGCCTCCTACGAGCAGTACTTC	CASSPPLGASYEQYF	TRBJ2-7	-	TRBV12-3/TRBV12-4	-
TGTGCCAGCAGTTATTTTTACACTGAAGCTTTCTTT	CASSYFYTEAFF	TRBJ1-1	few	TRBV12-3/TRBV12-4	-
TGCAGTGCCCTGGGACAGGGGCAAGAGACCCAGTACTTC	CSALGQGQETQYF	TRBJ2-5	-	TRBV20-1	TRBD1
TGTGCCAGCAGCGGACAGCCTCTCGGGAAGGGCTACACCTTC	CASSGQPLGKGYTF	TRBJ1-2	-	TRBV6-2/TRBV6-3	-
TGCAGTGCTATCAACGAAGAGGGAGGGGGCAATGAGCAGTTCTTC	CSAINEEGGGNEQFF	TRBJ2-1	-	TRBV20-1	-
TGTGCCAGCAGTTACTCGTCCCCGGGGGCCAACGTCCTGACTTTC	CASSYSSPGANVLTF	TRBJ2-6	many	TRBV6-5	-
TGCGCCAGCAGCTCGGGGGACTACCTACAAGAGACCCAGTACTTC	CASSSGDYLQETQYF	TRBJ2-5	-	TRBV5-1	TRBD2
TGCAGTGCAATGACGGGACTGAGCTACGAGCAGTACTTC	CSAMTGLSYEQYF	TRBJ2-7	few	TRBV20-1	-
TGTGCCAGCAGCTTATTTACTAGCGGGAGGCGAAACGAGCAGTACTTC	CASSLFTSGRRNEQYF	TRBJ2-7	many	TRBV13	TRBD2
TGTGCCAGCAGTAGGCCCGGGGCGGGGGTTACAGATACGCAGTATTTT	CASSRPGAGVTDTQYF	TRBJ2-3	few	TRBV12-3/TRBV12-4	TRBD2
TGTGCCAGCCGGCCCCGCCCTAGCGATACGCAGTATTTT	CASRPRPSDTQYF	TRBJ2-3	-	TRBV7-2	-
TGTGCCAGCAGTGAAAAGGGTTTGAACACTGAAGCTTTCTTT	CASSEKGLNTEAFF	TRBJ1-1	many	TRBV6-1	-
TGTGCCACCAGCAGTAGACAGGGGAGCACAGATACGCAGTATTTT	CATSSRQGSTDTQYF	TRBJ2-3	few	TRBV15	TRBD1
TGTGCCAGCAGTTTGGGGGGCTGGAACGAGCAGTACTTC	CASSLGGWNEQYF	TRBJ2-7	-	TRBV28	-
TGTGCCAGCAGTTACTCGAGTCGGGAGGCCTCGTACGGGACCCAGTACTTC	CASSYSSREASYGTQYF	TRBJ2-5	many	TRBV6-2/TRBV6-3	TRBD2
TGCAGCGTTGCTTTAGGGGAACCCACCCACGAGCAGTACTTC	CSVALGEPTHEQYF	TRBJ2-7	many	TRBV29-1	-
TGTGCCAGCAGTGACCAGGGGAGAATGAGCACTGAAGCTTTCTTT	CASSDQGRMSTEAFF	TRBJ1-1	-	TRBV6-1	-
TGTGCCAGCAGTTTAGGGACAGGGAGAACTGAAGCTTTCTTT	CASSLGTGRTEAFF	TRBJ1-1	many	TRBV12-3/TRBV12-4	TRBD1
TGCGCCAGCAGCTTGGGCGGTCAGGCCCTCTACGAGCAGTACTTC	CASSLGGQALYEQYF	TRBJ2-7	-	TRBV5-1	-
TGTGCCAGCAGAGCTAGCGGGGGATCCTACAATGAGCAGTTCTTC	CASRASGGSYNEQFF	TRBJ2-1	-	TRBV12-3/TRBV12-4	TRBD2
TGCGCCAGCAGCTTGGGTCAGGGTATCACAGATACGCAGTATTTT	CASSLGQGITDTQYF	TRBJ2-3	-	TRBV5-1	-
TGTGCCAGCAGCGTAACAGGGGTAATTGGTCCCGGGGAGCTGTTTTTT	CASSVTGVIGPGELFF	TRBJ2-2	few	TRBV9	TRBD1
TGTGCCAGCAGCGCATACTCTGGGGCCAACGTCCTGACTTTC	CASSAYSGANVLTF	TRBJ2-6	few	TRBV9	-
TGTGCCAGCACGGGGGGCGGCGGGGAGCTGTTTTTT	CASTGGGGELFF	TRBJ2-2	-	TRBV6-6	-
TGCGCCAGCAGCGAAAGGCGGGAGGGAACCTACGAGCAGTACTTC	CASSERREGTYEQYF	TRBJ2-7	-	TRBV4-3	TRBD2
TGTGCCAGCAGTTTGGTTATGAGAGGGGCCGTCTTCTACGAGCAGTACTTC	CASSLVMRGAVFYEQYF	TRBJ2-7	-	TRBV27	-
TGTGCCAGCAGCGCCCACAGGGGGTACGGTTGGTATTTT	CASSAHRGYGWYF	TRBJ2-3	few	TRBV11-2	TRBD1
TGTGCCACCCGGGACACATACTACGAGCAGTACTTC	CATRDTYYEQYF	TRBJ2-7	few	TRBV6-2/TRBV6-3	-
TGTGCCAGCAAACCCCCGGGACCGCTGTTCCACGAGCAGTACTTC	CASKPPGPLFHEQYF	TRBJ2-7	-	TRBV28	-
TGTGCCAGCAGTTTAAACAGGGAGTATGAGCAGTTCTTC	CASSLNREYEQFF	TRBJ2-1	-	TRBV12-3/TRBV12-4	-
TGTGCCAGCTCACCACCGGGGGAGCTGTTTTTT	CASSPPGELFF	TRBJ2-2	many	TRBV18	-
TGTGCCAGCAGCTTAACCCGGCAGGGATCCGAGCAGTTCTTC	CASSLTRQGSEQFF	TRBJ2-1	-	TRBV7-9	-
TGTGCCAGCAGCGGATTAGCGGGTCTTGCAGCCGGGGAGCTGTTTTTT	CASSGLAGLAAGELFF	TRBJ2-2	few	TRBV7-9	TRBD2